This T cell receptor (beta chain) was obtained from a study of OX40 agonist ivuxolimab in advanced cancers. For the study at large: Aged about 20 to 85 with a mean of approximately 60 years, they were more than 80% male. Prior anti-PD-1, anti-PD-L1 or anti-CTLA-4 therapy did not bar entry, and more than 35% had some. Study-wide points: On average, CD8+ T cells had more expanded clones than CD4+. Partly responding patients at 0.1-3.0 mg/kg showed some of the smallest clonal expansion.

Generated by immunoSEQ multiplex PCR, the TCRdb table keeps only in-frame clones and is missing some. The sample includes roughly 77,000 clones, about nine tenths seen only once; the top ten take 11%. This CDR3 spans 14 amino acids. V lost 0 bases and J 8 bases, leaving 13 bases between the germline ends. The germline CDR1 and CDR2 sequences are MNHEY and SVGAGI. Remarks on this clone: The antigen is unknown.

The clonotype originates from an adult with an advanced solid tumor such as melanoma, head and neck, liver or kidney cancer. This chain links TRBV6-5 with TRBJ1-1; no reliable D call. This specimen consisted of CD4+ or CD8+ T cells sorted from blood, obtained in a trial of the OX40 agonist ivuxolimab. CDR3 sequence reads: CASSYSTEPKEAFF. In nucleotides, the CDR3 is TGTGCCAGCAGTTACTCGACGGAGCCTAAAGAAGCTTTCTTT.